This T cell receptor (beta chain) came from a study of shared clonotypes between healthy human individuals. In the study overall: For every donor, three CD4 naive, three CD4 memory, two CD8 naive and one CD8 memory plates were used. Study results and caveats: Naive subsets generally exceeded memory subsets in estimated richness. Having only a few donors restricted how much genetic and exposure-history diversity was captured.

Running of the assay took place at deep level. Sequenced by immunoSEQ multiplex PCR; TCRdb stores in-frame clones only, minus some. The table lists more than 600,000 clones, about 91% of them singletons. Worth noting for this clone: Its antigen is not identified.

Naivety among CD8 cells was defined by CD45RO negativity and positive CCR7 selection, thereby excluding terminally differentiated effector memory CD45RA+ cells. Germline CDR1 reads SNHLY; CDR2 reads FYNNEI. The CDR3 consists of 14 residues. Trimming shortened V by 3 bases and J by 2 bases, and 11 bases separated the two germline ends. The clonotype originates from a man aged 25-45 years in good health. This sequence joins TRBV2 and TRBJ2-7, with D perhaps matching TRBD1 or TRBD2 (6 bases each). The sequencing input was naive CD8+ T cells sorted from blood. The CDR3 DNA is TGTGCCAGCAGTGAGAGGGGGGACACCTACGAGCAGTACTTC. It codes for CASSERGDTYEQYF.